This T cell receptor (beta chain) appears in the sequencing data of a study of blood T cell repertoires in COVID-19 (dated by TCRdb to 2019 to 2021). Looking at the study overall: Samples from collaborators originated in the United States, Italy and Spain and spanned both the acute and convalescent phases of COVID-19. The dataset comprised deeply sampled blood TCRbeta repertoires from subjects exposed to, actively infected with, or recovered from COVID-19. Sample metadata almost always included a de-identified subject ID, COVID-19 status, age in years and sex. The samples were drawn from two sources: the first 160 participants of the ongoing ImmuneRACE study, and fewer than 1,500 subjects contributed by 6 global collaborators. The prospective study material was composed of cDNA or gDNA derived from T cells, B-cell-depleted T cells, or PBMCs. HLA class I and class II types, where available, came from metadata supplied by the sample provider rather than from assay-based typing. The repertoires were released in a freely available public database intended as a resource for research on the immune response to SARS-CoV-2.

The collaborating institutions used their own protocols to collect whole blood in K2EDTA tubes. For TCRbeta analysis, collaborators shipped samples as frozen whole blood, isolated PBMCs, or DNA extracted from either of those sample types. The immunoSEQ Assay, a bias-controlled multiplex PCR, was used to amplify TCRbeta CDR3 regions from genomic DNA. The original pipeline was this. The number of nucleated cells in each sample was estimated from the amplification of reference gene primers within the assay. To quantify the absolute abundance of each unique TCRbeta CDR3 rearrangement, sequence reads were collapsed and filtered. For each sample, productive Simpson clonality was calculated as the square root of Simpson's diversity index across productive rearrangements. TCRdb provides this immuneACCESS table in a form limited to in-frame rearrangements. Some clones are lacking; in checked studies, under half of them reflect an unresolved V gene, and why the rest are absent is not known. The V and J calls and the clone size are those of that table, but D and trimming were determined from the DNA. The table for this sample lists about 140,000 clones; about 80% of them were counted only once. 3.5% to 4.5% of the sample goes to the ten largest clones.

This clone appeared a single time. What antigen it recognizes has not been identified. Nothing much larger sits one base from this clone, and base qualities are not available. Inclusive of the bounding cysteine and phenylalanine, the CDR3 is 16 residues long. Only the CDR3 DNA stays, 48 bases, in frame from base 1. The germline V gene sets CDR1 to SGHRS and CDR2 to YFSETQ. The junction shows trimming of 4 bases on V and 4 bases on J, plus 17 bases between the germline ends. The paper as a whole reports these results and caveats: The quantity of clinical and demographic metadata differed by source and by participant and was supplied without curation.

This TCR was recovered from a woman aged 55-69 years with acute or convalescent COVID-19. The chain uses TRBV5-1 and TRBJ2-2, with the D gene not clear enough to name. Material for sequencing was peripheral blood. Here the CDR3 is given as CASSPYIALTTGELFF. Read as DNA, the sequence is TGCGCCAGCAGCCCCTACATCGCACTAACCACCGGGGAGCTGTTTTTT.